The rows below give T cell receptor beta chains drawn from one sample of a study of T cells after yellow fever vaccination. In TCRdb, the 5' RACE reads were re-called with MiXCR into one record per CDR3 protein. Among 25,000 to 30,000 distinct CDR3 sequences listed, over 4.5% were seen once. This material consisted of CD8+ T cells sorted from PBMCs, taken 10 days after the yellow fever booster vaccination. Receptor source: a young man who received the YFV17D yellow fever vaccine. CDR3s include the opening cysteine and the closing phenylalanine or tryptophan. A D gene is named only where the DNA matches it firmly. Not every row has a clone size; where given, it reads once, few, many or a size class.

TRBJ2-3 TRBV4-2 TRBD1 many CASSQPFTGGMDTQYF TGTGCCAGCAGCCAACCCTTTACAGGGGGCATGGATACGCAGTATTTT
TRBJ2-3 TRBV11-2 NA many CASRGTDTQYF TGTGCCAGCCGAGGGACAGATACGCAGTATTTT
TRBJ2-1 TRBV13 TRBD2 many CASSFRPSGYNEQFF TGTGCCAGCAGCTTCCGGCCTAGCGGATACAATGAGCAGTTCTTC
TRBJ2-3 TRBV6-5 NA many CASAWESGGTDTQYF TGTGCCAGCGCCTGGGAGAGTGGGGGCACAGATACGCAGTATTTT
TRBJ2-7 TRBV12-3/TRBV12-4 NA many CASSSWTYEQYF TGTGCCAGCAGTTCTTGGACCTACGAGCAGTACTTC
TRBJ2-1 TRBV9 TRBD2 many CASSGVAGISYNEQFF TGTGCCAGCAGTGGGGTAGCGGGAATCTCCTACAATGAGCAGTTCTTC
TRBJ2-7 TRBV7-9 NA many CASSRRGEQYF TGTGCCAGCAGCCGAAGGGGCGAGCAGTACTTC
TRBJ2-3 TRBV7-2 NA many CASSLVGGLGTDTQYF TGTGCCAGCAGCCTAGTCGGGGGGCTCGGGACAGATACGCAGTATTTT
TRBJ2-2 TRBV12-3/TRBV12-4 NA many CASSFPGDGELFF TGTGCCAGCAGTTTCCCAGGGGACGGGGAGCTGTTTTTT
TRBJ1-1 TRBV5-6 NA NA CASGLGLLVSNTEAFF TGTGCCAGCGGCCTCGGGCTCCTAGTATCCAACACTGAAGCTTTCTTT
TRBJ2-1 TRBV10-2 NA many CASSDGTRVEQFF TGCGCCAGCAGTGATGGGACCCGGGTTGAGCAGTTCTTC
TRBJ1-1 TRBV28 TRBD1 many CASTPDRTGRIAFF TGTGCCAGCACCCCAGATAGGACAGGGCGTATCGCTTTCTTT
TRBJ2-2 TRBV7-2 NA many CASSLTDRPGELFF TGTGCCAGCAGCTTAACGGATCGACCCGGGGAGCTGTTTTTT